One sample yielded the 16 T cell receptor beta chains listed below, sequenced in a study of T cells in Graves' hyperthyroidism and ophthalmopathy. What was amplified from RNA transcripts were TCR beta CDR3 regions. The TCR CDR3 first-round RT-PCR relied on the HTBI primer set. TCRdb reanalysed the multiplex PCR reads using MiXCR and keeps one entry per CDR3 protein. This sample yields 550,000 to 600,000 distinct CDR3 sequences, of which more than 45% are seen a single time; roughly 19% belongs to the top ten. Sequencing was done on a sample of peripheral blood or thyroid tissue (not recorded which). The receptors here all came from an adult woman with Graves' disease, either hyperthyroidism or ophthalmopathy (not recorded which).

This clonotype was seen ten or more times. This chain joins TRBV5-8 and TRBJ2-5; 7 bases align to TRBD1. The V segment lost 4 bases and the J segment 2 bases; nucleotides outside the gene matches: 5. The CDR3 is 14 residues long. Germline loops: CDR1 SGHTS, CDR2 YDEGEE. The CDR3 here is CASSPKGQQETQYF. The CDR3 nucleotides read TGTGCCAGCAGCCCGAAGGGACAGCAAGAGACCCAGTACTTC.

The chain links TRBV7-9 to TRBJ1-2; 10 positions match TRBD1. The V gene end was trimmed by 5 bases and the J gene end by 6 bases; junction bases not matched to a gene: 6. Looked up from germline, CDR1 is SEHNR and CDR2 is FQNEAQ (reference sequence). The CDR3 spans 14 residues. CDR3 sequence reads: CASSLSGTGDGYTF. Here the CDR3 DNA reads TGTGCCAGCAGCCTATCCGGGACAGGGGATGGCTACACCTTC.

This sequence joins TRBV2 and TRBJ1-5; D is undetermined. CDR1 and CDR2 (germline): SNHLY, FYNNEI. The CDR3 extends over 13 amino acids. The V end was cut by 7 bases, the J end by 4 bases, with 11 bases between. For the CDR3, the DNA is TGTGCCAGCATTAAGCTAAGAAATCAGCCCCAGCATTTT. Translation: CASIKLRNQPQHF.

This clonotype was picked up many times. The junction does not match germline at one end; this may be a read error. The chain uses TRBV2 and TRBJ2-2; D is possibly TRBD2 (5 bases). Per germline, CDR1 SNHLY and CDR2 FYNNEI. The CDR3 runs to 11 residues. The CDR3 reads CASSDSGVLFF. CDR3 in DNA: TGTGCCAGCAGTGATTCCGGGGTGCTGTTTTTT.

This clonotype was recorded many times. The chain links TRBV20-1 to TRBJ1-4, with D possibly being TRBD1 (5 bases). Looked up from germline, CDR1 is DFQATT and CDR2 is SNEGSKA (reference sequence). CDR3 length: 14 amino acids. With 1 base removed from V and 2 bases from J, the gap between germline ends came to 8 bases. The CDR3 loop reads CSARARGTNEKLFF. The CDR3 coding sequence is TGCAGTGCTAGAGCTAGGGGCACTAATGAAAAACTGTTTTTT.

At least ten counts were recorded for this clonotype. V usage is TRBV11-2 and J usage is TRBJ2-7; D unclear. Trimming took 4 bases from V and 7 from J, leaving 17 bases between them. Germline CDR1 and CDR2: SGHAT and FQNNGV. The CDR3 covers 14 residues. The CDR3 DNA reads TGTGCCAGCAGCTGGATGGACGGTATGCTAGAGCAGTACTTC. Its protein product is CASSWMDGMLEQYF.

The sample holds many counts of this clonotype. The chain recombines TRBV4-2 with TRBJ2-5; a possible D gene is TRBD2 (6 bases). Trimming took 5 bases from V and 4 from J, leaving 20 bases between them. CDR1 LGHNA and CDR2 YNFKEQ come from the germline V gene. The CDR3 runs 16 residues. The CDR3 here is CASSGTGSAVGETQYF. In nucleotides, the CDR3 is TGTGCCAGCAGCGGGACCGGGAGCGCCGTTGGAGAGACCCAGTACTTC.

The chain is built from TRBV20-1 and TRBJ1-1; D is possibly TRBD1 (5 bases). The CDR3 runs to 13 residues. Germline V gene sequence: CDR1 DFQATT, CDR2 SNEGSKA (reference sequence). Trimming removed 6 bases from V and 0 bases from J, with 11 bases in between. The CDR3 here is CSAAQGMNTEAFF. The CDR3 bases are TGCAGTGCCGCCCAGGGCATGAACACTGAAGCTTTCTTT.

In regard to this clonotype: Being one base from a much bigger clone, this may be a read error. The DNA for the CDR3 is TGTGCCAGACCGGGGGCCGGGGAGCTGTTTTTT. This translates into CARPGAGELFF. The V call is TRBV25-1, the J call TRBJ2-2, with D possibly TRBD2 on 6 matching bases. Looked up from germline, CDR1 is MGHDK and CDR2 is SYGVNS. Trimming stripped 9 bases from V and 6 bases from J, with 8 bases between. The CDR3 has 11 residues. Full variable domain (rest looked up from reference TRBV25-1 and TRBJ2-2): EADIYQTPRYLVIGTGKKITLECSQTMGHDKMYWYQQDPGMELHLIHYSYGVNSTEKGDLSSESTVSRIRTEHFPLTLESARPSHTSQYLCARPGAGELFFGEGSRLTVL.

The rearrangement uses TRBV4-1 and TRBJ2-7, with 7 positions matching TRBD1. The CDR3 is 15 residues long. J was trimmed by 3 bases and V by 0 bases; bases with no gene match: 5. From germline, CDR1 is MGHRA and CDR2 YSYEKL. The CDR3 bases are TGCGCCAGCAGCCAAGAAGGGGACAGCTACTACGAGCAGTACTTC. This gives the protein CASSQEGDSYYEQYF.

The CDR3 protein is CASSIVGVDSPLHF. CDR3 DNA: TGTGCCAGTAGTATCGTTGGGGTTGATTCACCCCTCCACTTT. This chain links TRBV19 with TRBJ1-6; D not certain. Germline-derived CDR1 and CDR2 are LNHDA and SQIVND (reference sequence). V was cut by 3 bases and J by 8 bases, with 11 bases left in between. The CDR3 runs to 14 residues.

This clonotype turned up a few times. The CDR3 coding sequence is TGTGCCAGCAGTGATCCGGGACAGGGCTCCGGGGAGCTGTTTTTT. It encodes CASSDPGQGSGELFF. The genes are TRBV12-3 or TRBV12-4 and TRBJ2-2; 9 positions match TRBD1. CDR3 length: 15 residues. V lost 5 bases and J lost 6; bases outside the gene matches: 7.

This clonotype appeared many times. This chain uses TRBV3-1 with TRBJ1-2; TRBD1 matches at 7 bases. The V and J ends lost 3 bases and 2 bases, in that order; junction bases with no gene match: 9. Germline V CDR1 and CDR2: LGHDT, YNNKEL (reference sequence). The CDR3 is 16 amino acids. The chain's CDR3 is CASSHNDRAANYGYTF. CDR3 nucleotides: TGTGCCAGCAGCCACAACGACAGGGCGGCCAACTATGGCTACACCTTC.

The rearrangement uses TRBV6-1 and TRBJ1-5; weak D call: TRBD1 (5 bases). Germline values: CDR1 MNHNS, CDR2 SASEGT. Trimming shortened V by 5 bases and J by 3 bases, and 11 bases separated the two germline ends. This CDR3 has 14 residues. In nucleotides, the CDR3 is TGTGCCAGCAGTTCCCGGGACGCCAATCAGCCCCAGCATTTT. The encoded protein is CASSSRDANQPQHF.

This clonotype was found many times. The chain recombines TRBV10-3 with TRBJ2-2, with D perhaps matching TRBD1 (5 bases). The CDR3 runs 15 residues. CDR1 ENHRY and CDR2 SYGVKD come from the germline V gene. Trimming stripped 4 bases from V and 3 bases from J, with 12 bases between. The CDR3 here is CAISVLQDDTGELFF. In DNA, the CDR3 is TGTGCCATCAGTGTTTTACAGGATGACACCGGGGAGCTGTTTTTT.

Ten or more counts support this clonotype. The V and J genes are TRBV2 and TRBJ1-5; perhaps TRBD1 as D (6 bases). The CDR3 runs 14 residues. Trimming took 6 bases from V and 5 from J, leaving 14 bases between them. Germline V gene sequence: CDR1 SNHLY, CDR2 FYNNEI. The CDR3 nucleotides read TGTGCCAGCAGCGCAATCAGGGGTGATCAGCCCCAGCATTTT. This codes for CASSAIRGDQPQHF. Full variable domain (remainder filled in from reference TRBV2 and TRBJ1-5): EPEVTQTPSHQVTQMGQEVILRCVPISNHLYFYWYRQILGQKVEFLVSFYNNEISEKSEIFDDQFSVERPDGSNFTLKIRSTKLEDSAMYFCASSAIRGDQPQHFGDGTRLSIL.